Listed below are T cell receptor beta chains from one sample, sequenced in a study of blood T cell repertoires in COVID-19. Assay: immunoSEQ multiplex PCR; the TCRdb copy retains only in-frame clones and omits some. The table includes about 100,000 clones, 80% to 95% detected once. The specimen was peripheral blood. These receptors were obtained from a man aged 50-60 years with active COVID-19. Both conserved end residues are part of each CDR3. A D gene is named only where the DNA matches it firmly. Where a row states a size, it is once, few, many or the class of an expanded clone; other rows omit it.

abundance | j_gene | d_gene | v_gene | CDR3aa | CDR3nt
- | TRBJ1-3 | - | TRBV6-2/TRBV6-3 | CASSPEGHFSGNTIYF | TGTGCCAGCAGCCCTGAGGGACACTTCTCTGGAAACACCATATATTTT
- | TRBJ2-7 | - | TRBV5-4 | CASSFGREIHEQYF | TGTGCCAGCAGCTTTGGTAGGGAGATCCACGAGCAGTACTTC
- | TRBJ1-1 | - | TRBV25-1 | CASSELGASDTEAFF | TGTGCCAGCAGTGAATTGGGGGCGTCGGACACTGAAGCTTTCTTT
once | TRBJ1-1 | TRBD1 | TRBV5-5 | CASSWTGRNTEAFF | TGTGCCAGCAGCTGGACAGGCCGGAACACTGAAGCTTTCTTT
- | TRBJ2-1 | TRBD2 | TRBV5-6 | CASSRTSGNEQFF | TGTGCCAGCAGCCGGACTAGCGGAAATGAGCAGTTCTTC
- | TRBJ2-5 | - | TRBV27 | CASSLRALREGGKETQYF | TGTGCCAGCAGTCTCCGGGCCCTGCGGGAAGGTGGGAAAGAGACCCAGTACTTC
- | TRBJ1-1 | - | TRBV5-1 | CASSLGGTLMNTEAFF | TGCGCCAGCAGCTTGGGGGGGACACTCATGAACACTGAAGCTTTCTTT
- | TRBJ1-6 | - | TRBV28 | CASSSPGRSYNSPLHF | TGTGCCAGCAGCTCTCCCGGGAGAAGCTATAATTCACCCCTCCACTTT
- | TRBJ2-6 | TRBD2 | TRBV28 | CASSSGTTSGANVLTF | TGTGCCAGCAGTTCTGGGACTACCTCTGGGGCCAACGTCCTGACTTTC
- | TRBJ2-7 | TRBD1 | TRBV4-2 | CASSPGQGATYEQYF | TGTGCCAGCAGCCCGGGACAGGGGGCCACCTACGAGCAGTACTTC
- | TRBJ2-1 | TRBD1 | TRBV7-9 | CASSQRTGGGNEQFF | TGTGCCAGCAGCCAAAGGACAGGGGGTGGCAATGAGCAGTTCTTC